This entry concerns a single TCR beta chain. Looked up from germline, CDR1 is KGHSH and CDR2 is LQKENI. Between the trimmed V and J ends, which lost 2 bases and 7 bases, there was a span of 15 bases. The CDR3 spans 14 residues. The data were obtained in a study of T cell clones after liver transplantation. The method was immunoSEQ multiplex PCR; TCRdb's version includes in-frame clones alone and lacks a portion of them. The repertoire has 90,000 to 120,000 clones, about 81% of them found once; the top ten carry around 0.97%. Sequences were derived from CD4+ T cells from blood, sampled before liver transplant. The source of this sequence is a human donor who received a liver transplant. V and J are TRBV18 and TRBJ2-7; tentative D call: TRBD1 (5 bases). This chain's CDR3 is CASSPGASIGEQYF. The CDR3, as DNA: TGTGCCAGCTCACCAGGGGCCTCGATTGGGGAGCAGTACTTC.